The 24 T cell receptor beta chains given below trace back to one sample, sequenced in a study of T-cell reconstitution after alpha-beta-depleted transplantation in children. The TCRbeta library was prepared with unique molecular identifiers. TCRdb ran MiXCR on the PCR reads and lists one entry per CDR3 protein. The sample lists more than 550,000 distinct CDR3 sequences; roughly a tenth were seen once. The source was PBMCs from the stem cell graft donor, collected from the stem cell graft. The receptors here all came from a human donor who donated a stem cell graft to a child with acute myeloid leukemia.

This clonotype was observed many times. This chain links TRBV5-1 with TRBJ2-2; 8 bases are shared with TRBD2. CDR1 is SGHRS and CDR2 is YFSETQ in the germline V gene. V shed 9 bases, J shed 4 bases, and the junction held 8 bases outside the gene matches. The CDR3 length is 14 residues. The CDR3 nucleotides read TGCGCCACCACCTACGGGACTAGCACCGGGGAGCTGTTTTTT. Amino acids: CATTYGTSTGELFF. Based on the CDR3 plus reference TRBV5-1 and TRBJ2-2, the full variable domain is KAGVTQTPRYLIKTRGQQVTLSCSPISGHRSVSWYQQTPGQGLQFLFEYFSETQRNKGNFPGRFSGRQFSNSRSEMNVSTLELGDSALYLCATTYGTSTGELFFGEGSRLTVL.

This clonotype has only a few counts. CDR3 DNA: TGCAGTGCTAGAGTAGCGGGAGTGGTGTCGGAGCAGTTCTTC. As protein: CSARVAGVVSEQFF. This sequence joins TRBV20-1 and TRBJ2-1; 9 nucleotides align to TRBD2. Losses at the gene ends were 1 base for V and 10 bases for J; bases not matched to a gene: 8. The CDR3 contains 14 residues. The germline V gene has CDR1 DFQATT and CDR2 SNEGSKA (reference sequence).

The chain has TRBV18 and TRBJ2-1; either TRBD1 or TRBD2 may supply D (5 bases each). This CDR3 spans 16 amino acids. CDR1 KGHSH and CDR2 LQKENI come from the germline V gene. V lost 6 bases to trimming and J lost 2 bases, with 17 bases between them. CDR3 sequence (DNA): TGTGCCAGCTCGCCCGGCCGGGACGTGACCTACAATGAGCAGTTCTTC. Encoded protein: CASSPGRDVTYNEQFF.

The J gene is TRBJ2-3, the V gene TRBV5-1, with 14 positions matching TRBD2. CDR1 and CDR2 (germline): SGHRS, YFSETQ. With 5 bases clipped from V and 4 bases from J, the junction kept 6 bases outside the gene matches. This CDR3 region has 16 residues. CDR3 nucleotides: TGCGCCAGCAGGGGTCCGGGACTAGCGGGAGCAGATACGCAGTATTTT. Translated, it gives CASRGPGLAGADTQYF.

This clonotype turned up a few times. The rearrangement joins TRBV11-1 to TRBJ2-5; D gene uncertain. Looked up from germline, CDR1 is SGHAT and CDR2 is FQDESV (reference sequence). V lost 5 bases and J lost 1, with 23 bases in between. This CDR3 has 18 amino acids. CDR3 loop: CASSPLVENPDLQETQYF. The CDR3 bases are TGTGCCAGCAGCCCCCTCGTTGAGAACCCGGACCTCCAAGAGACCCAGTACTTC.

CDR3 DNA: TGTGCCAGCAGCTTAGTCTCGCGGGAGGGCCTGGTTGAGCAGTTCTTC. Translation: CASSLVSREGLVEQFF. This chain connects TRBV13 to TRBJ2-1; 9 positions agree with TRBD2. The CDR3 consists of 16 residues. From germline, CDR1 is PRHDT and CDR2 FYEKMQ (reference sequence). V trimming: 1 base; J trimming: 9 bases; junction bases outside the gene matches: 10.

The chain joins TRBV6-7 to TRBJ2-1; possibly TRBD1 for D (6 bases). TRBV6-7 is assigned to the ORF class and has an uncertain function. The CDR3 runs 21 residues. CDR3 DNA sequence: TGTGCGGCCAGTTACCCCCTCGGACAGTCTCGAAGCGTAAGCTCCTACAATGAGCAGTTCTTC. Translated: CAASYPLGQSRSVSSYNEQFF.

The genes are TRBV6-1 and TRBJ1-2; TRBD1 aligns across 7 bases. J gave up 7 bases and V 7 bases, and 9 bases lay outside the gene matches. CDR1 and CDR2 (germline): MNHNS, SASEGT. The length of the CDR3 is 13 residues. In DNA, the CDR3 is TGTGCCAGCACCGCGACAGGGCGCCGTGGCTACACCTTC. It yields the protein CASTATGRRGYTF.

This clonotype came up many times. The CDR3 loop is CASSQTTTSFVVNEQFF. The CDR3 DNA is TGTGCCAGCAGCCAAACGACTACTAGTTTCGTGGTGAATGAGCAGTTCTTC. The V call is TRBV3-1, the J call TRBJ2-1, with D maybe TRBD2 (5 bases). Trimming left V 2 bases short and J 7 bases short, with 21 bases between. The CDR3 extends over 17 amino acids. CDR1 is LGHDT and CDR2 is YNNKEL in the germline V gene (reference sequence).

This clonotype was observed at least ten times. The V and J genes are TRBV12-3 or TRBV12-4 and TRBJ2-5, with D possibly matching TRBD2 (5 bases). V was pared by 3 bases and J by 14 bases, with 13 bases between. There are 11 residues in the CDR3. The CDR3, as DNA: TGTGCCAGCAGTTTGTTAGGACTTGCTTACTTC. Protein product: CASSLLGLAYF.

The chain has TRBV16 and TRBJ2-3, with TRBD2 matching 8 bases. CDR1 and CDR2 from the germline V gene are KGHSY and FQNENV. Trimming at V came to 3 bases and at J to 1 base, leaving 0 bases not matched to a gene. The CDR3 runs to 14 residues. The CDR3 region is CASSHGRGTDTQYF. CDR3 DNA: TGTGCCAGCAGCCACGGGAGGGGCACAGATACGCAGTATTTT.

This clonotype was found many times. This chain connects TRBV11-2 to TRBJ2-1; TRBD2 agrees at 9 bases. The CDR3 is 14 amino acids. The V gene end was trimmed by 4 bases and the J gene end by 4 bases; junction bases not matched to a gene: 2. Germline values: CDR1 SGHAT, CDR2 FQNNGV. The CDR3 loop reads CASSSLAGYNEQFF. The CDR3 coding sequence is TGTGCCAGCAGCTCCCTAGCGGGGTACAATGAGCAGTTCTTC. The variable domain in full, completed from reference TRBV11-2 and TRBJ2-1, reads EAGVAQSPRYKIIEKRQSVAFWCNPISGHATLYWYQQILGQGPKLLIQFQNNGVVDDSQLPKDRFSAERLKGVDSTLKIQPAKLEDSAVYLCASSSLAGYNEQFFGPGTRLTVL.

The chain carries TRBV2 and TRBJ2-1; 10 bases agree with TRBD2. The V and J ends lost 8 bases and 7 bases, in that order; junction bases with no gene match: 8. CDR1 is SNHLY, CDR2 FYNNEI, per germline. The CDR3 is made up of 14 amino acids. The DNA of the CDR3 is TGTGCCAGCCCAGCGGGAGGGCCTGGGAATGAGCAGTTCTTC. Protein product: CASPAGGPGNEQFF.

This clonotype was observed many times. The genes are TRBV29-1 and TRBJ2-5; maybe TRBD1 (5 bases). Germline V CDR1 and CDR2: SQVTM, ANQGSEA. V shed 5 bases and J shed 2 bases, with 12 bases lying between them. This CDR3 contains 13 residues. The CDR3 sequence: CSVLRQIQETQYF. CDR3 DNA: TGCAGCGTTCTAAGACAGATACAAGAGACCCAGTACTTC.

J is TRBJ1-1 and V is TRBV20-1, with a weak D call TRBD1 (6 bases). CDR1 and CDR2 (germline): DFQATT, SNEGSKA (reference sequence). The CDR3 contains 16 residues. CDR3 sequence reads: CSTRRGGRGLNTEAFF. In DNA form, the CDR3 reads TGCAGCACTCGACGAGGGGGACGTGGGCTGAACACTGAAGCTTTCTTT.

The V gene is TRBV18, the J gene TRBJ2-3; TRBD2 matches 9 bases. Germline CDR1 and CDR2: KGHSH and LQKENI. The CDR3 has 17 amino acids. Trimming took 1 base from V and 0 from J; bases not matched to a gene: 5. This CDR3 reads CASSPQIAGESTDTQYF. The CDR3 bases are TGTGCCAGCTCACCACAGATAGCGGGGGAAAGCACAGATACGCAGTATTTT.

At least ten counts were recorded for this clonotype. The chain links TRBV13 to TRBJ2-7; 7 nucleotides match TRBD1. J lost 0 bases, V lost 5 bases, and 7 bases had no gene match. The germline gives CDR1 PRHDT, CDR2 FYEKMQ (reference sequence). The CDR3 sequence is 15 residues long. The CDR3, as DNA: TGTGCCAGCAGCCGCAGACAGGGATCCTCCTACGAGCAGTACTTC. It is translated as CASSRRQGSSYEQYF.

This clonotype was observed a few times. The chain joins TRBV4-2 to TRBJ2-7; 8 bases agree with TRBD2. Trimming took 2 bases from V and 4 from J; bases not matched to a gene: 10. CDR3 size: 16 residues. CDR1 is LGHNA and CDR2 is YNFKEQ in the germline V gene. CDR3 nucleotides: TGTGCCAGCAGCCAAACTAGCGGCCTGAAAATGTACGAGCAGTACTTC. It translates to CASSQTSGLKMYEQYF.

The J gene is TRBJ2-3, the V gene TRBV7-2, with D perhaps TRBD1 (5 bases). Looked up from germline, CDR1 is SGHTA and CDR2 is FQGNSA. The CDR3 spans 15 residues. Trimming took 4 bases from V and 1 from J, leaving 12 bases between them. The CDR3 region is CASSSSLGGTDTQYF. CDR3 coding DNA: TGTGCCAGCAGCTCCTCTTTAGGGGGCACAGATACGCAGTATTTT.

This rearrangement joins TRBV19 to TRBJ1-1, with no clear D. Germline lookup yields CDR1 LNHDA and CDR2 SQIVND (reference sequence). Trimming took off 5 bases at V and 8 bases at J, with 18 bases between the two ends. The CDR3 runs 14 residues. This chain's CDR3 is CASSLISGSGEAFF. In DNA form, the CDR3 reads TGTGCCAGTAGTCTCATATCCGGGTCCGGGGAAGCTTTCTTT. Together with reference TRBV19 and TRBJ1-1, the CDR3 gives the full variable domain: DGGITQSPKYLFRKEGQNVTLSCEQNLNHDAMYWYRQDPGQGLRLIYYSQIVNDFQKGDIAEGYSVSREKKESFPLTVTSAQKNPTAFYLCASSLISGSGEAFFGQGTRLTVV.

The CDR3 reads CASSDTGRGDEQFF. Written as DNA, the CDR3 is TGTGCCAGCAGCGATACCGGGAGAGGCGATGAGCAGTTCTTC. The genes are TRBV7-9 and TRBJ2-1; D is possibly TRBD2 (6 bases). V was shortened by 5 bases and J by 8 bases, with 16 bases between the two germline ends. Germline loops: CDR1 SEHNR, CDR2 FQNEAQ (reference sequence). The CDR3 has 14 amino acids.

This clonotype was found a few times. The chain uses TRBV7-6 and TRBJ2-5, with D perhaps matching TRBD2 (6 bases). CDR1 SGHVS and CDR2 FNYEAQ come from the germline V gene. Trimming took off 1 base at V and 5 bases at J, with 14 bases between the two ends. This CDR3 is 15 amino acids long. Here the CDR3 DNA reads TGTGCCAGCAGCTTAGAGGAGGGGCTACGGGAGACCCAGTACTTC. Translating it yields CASSLEEGLRETQYF.

The chain links TRBV10-3 to TRBJ2-2; D unresolved. Per germline, CDR1 ENHRY and CDR2 SYGVKD. This CDR3 has 16 residues. V shed 1 base and J shed 1 base, with 10 bases lying between them. This CDR3 is CAISELGRMNTGELFF. The CDR3 nucleotides are TGTGCCATCAGTGAGTTAGGCCGGATGAACACCGGGGAGCTGTTTTTT.

This clonotype was found a few times. This chain uses TRBV3-1 with TRBJ2-7; D not certain. The V gene's germline CDR1 is LGHDT and CDR2 YNNKEL (reference sequence). The CDR3 spans 15 residues. Trimming pared 0 bases from V and 2 bases from J, leaving 11 bases between. The CDR3 coding sequence is TGTGCCAGCAGCCAAGAGCTGGGGTCGCCCTACGAGCAGTACTTC. This encodes CASSQELGSPYEQYF.